This T cell receptor (beta chain) derives from a study of PD-1 blockade in classical Hodgkin lymphoma. Only a few counts were recorded for this clone. The method was immunoSEQ multiplex PCR; TCRdb's version includes in-frame clones alone and lacks a portion of them. The repertoire consists of about 24,000 clones, with less than 75% occurring once and the leading ten covering around 27%. Noted time point: cycle 4 day 1 (C4D1), after around six weeks of nivolumab. Each patient's relapse followed autologous stem cell transplantation, and brentuximab vedotin exposure varied. With 10 bases clipped from V and 2 bases from J, the junction kept 15 bases outside the gene matches. CDR1 is MNHNY and CDR2 is SVGAGI in the germline V gene (reference sequence). The CDR3 spans 16 residues.

The rearrangement joins TRBV6-6 to TRBJ2-3; 7 bases are shared with TRBD1. The sequence derives from a human donor with classical Hodgkin lymphoma. The sample here was peripheral blood mononuclear cells (PBMCs), taken before the fourth cycle of nivolumab. CDR3 sequence (DNA): TGTGCCACTAGAACAGGGGTCCTAACTATCACAGATACGCAGTATTTT. Residues: CATRTGVLTITDTQYF.